This TCR beta chain was observed in a study of T cells in Graves' hyperthyroidism and ophthalmopathy. RNA transcripts gave rise to amplified TCR beta CDR3 regions. In the first-round RT-PCR of the TCR CDR3, the HTBI primer set was used. TCRdb re-derived calls from the multiplex PCR reads in MiXCR, one entry per CDR3 protein. This repertoire shows roughly 660,000 distinct CDR3 sequences, 17% found once; its top ten account for roughly 16%. The sample consisted of blood. This TCR derives from a man aged 50 or older with Graves' hyperthyroidism.

CDR3 amino acids: CASSPPGLNTGELFF. CDR3 in DNA: TGTGCCAGCAGCCCACCGGGGCTGAACACCGGGGAGCTGTTTTTT. This sequence joins TRBV12-3 or TRBV12-4 and TRBJ2-2; TRBD1 or TRBD2 may be the D gene (5 bases each). Trimming stripped 6 bases from V and 1 base from J, with 12 bases between. This CDR3 spans 15 amino acids.